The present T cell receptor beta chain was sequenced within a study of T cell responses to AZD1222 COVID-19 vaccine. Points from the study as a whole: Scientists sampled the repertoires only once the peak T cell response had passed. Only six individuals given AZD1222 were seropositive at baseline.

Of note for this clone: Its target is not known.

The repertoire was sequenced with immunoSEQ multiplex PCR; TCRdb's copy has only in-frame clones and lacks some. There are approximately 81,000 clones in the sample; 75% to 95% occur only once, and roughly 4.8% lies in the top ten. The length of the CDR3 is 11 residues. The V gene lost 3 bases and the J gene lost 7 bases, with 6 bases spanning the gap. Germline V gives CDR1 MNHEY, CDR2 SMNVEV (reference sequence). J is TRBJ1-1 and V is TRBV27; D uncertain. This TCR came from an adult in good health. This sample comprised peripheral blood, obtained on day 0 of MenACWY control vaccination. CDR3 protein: CASSFSGEAFF. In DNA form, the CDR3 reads TGTGCCAGCAGTTTCTCGGGTGAAGCTTTCTTT.